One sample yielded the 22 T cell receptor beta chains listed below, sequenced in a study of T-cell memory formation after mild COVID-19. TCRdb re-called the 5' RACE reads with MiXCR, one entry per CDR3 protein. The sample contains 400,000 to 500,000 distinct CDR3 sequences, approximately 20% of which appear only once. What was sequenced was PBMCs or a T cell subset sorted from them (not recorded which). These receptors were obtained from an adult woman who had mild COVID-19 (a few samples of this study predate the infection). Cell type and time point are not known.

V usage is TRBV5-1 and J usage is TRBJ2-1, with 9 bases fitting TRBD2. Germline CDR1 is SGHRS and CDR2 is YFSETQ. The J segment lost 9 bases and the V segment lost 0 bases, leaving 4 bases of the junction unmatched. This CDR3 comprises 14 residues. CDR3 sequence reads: CASSLGSGRSEQFF. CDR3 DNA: TGCGCCAGCAGCTTGGGTAGCGGGAGAAGTGAGCAGTTCTTC.

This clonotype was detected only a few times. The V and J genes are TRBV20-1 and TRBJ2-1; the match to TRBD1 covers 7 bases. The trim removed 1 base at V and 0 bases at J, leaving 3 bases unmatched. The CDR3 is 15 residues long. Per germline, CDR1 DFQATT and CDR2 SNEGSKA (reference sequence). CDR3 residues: CSARVGTVSYNEQFF. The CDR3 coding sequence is TGCAGTGCTAGAGTAGGGACAGTCTCCTACAATGAGCAGTTCTTC.

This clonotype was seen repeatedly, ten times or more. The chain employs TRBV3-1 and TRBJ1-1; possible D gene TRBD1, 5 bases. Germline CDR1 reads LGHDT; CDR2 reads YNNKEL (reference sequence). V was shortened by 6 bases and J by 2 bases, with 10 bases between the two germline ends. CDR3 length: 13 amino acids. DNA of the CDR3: TGTGCCAGCAGTCGGGACCTAAACACTGAAGCTTTCTTT. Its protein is CASSRDLNTEAFF.

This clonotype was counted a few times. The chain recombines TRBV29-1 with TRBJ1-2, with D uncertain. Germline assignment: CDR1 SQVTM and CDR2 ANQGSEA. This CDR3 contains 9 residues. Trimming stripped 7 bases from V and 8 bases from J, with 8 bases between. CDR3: CSADRGYTF. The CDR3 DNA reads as TGCAGCGCCGATAGGGGCTACACCTTC.

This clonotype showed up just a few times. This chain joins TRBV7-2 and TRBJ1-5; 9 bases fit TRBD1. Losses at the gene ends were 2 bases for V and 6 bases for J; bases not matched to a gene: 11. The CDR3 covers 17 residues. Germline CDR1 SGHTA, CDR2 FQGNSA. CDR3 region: CASSLTGGAGGSQPQHF. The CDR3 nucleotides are TGTGCCAGCAGCTTAACAGGGGGCGCGGGAGGCAGTCAGCCCCAGCATTTT.

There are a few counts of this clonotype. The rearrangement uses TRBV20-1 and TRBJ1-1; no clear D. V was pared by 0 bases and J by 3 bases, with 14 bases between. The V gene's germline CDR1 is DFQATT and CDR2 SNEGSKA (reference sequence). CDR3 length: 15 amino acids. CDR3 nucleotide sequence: TGCAGTGCTAGAGATTCCAATACCGACCACACTGAAGCTTTCTTT. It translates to CSARDSNTDHTEAFF.

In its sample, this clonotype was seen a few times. CDR3 DNA: TGTGCCAGCAGTTACCGGGGGGACGAGCAGTACTTC. Its translation is CASSYRGDEQYF. The J gene is TRBJ2-7, the V gene TRBV6-5; TRBD2 matches at 7 bases. There are 12 residues in the CDR3. Germline V gene lookup returns CDR1 MNHEY and CDR2 SVGAGI. V gave up 2 bases and J gave up 5 bases; unmatched junction bases: 0.

Here the CDR3 reads CASSQAPGNTIYF. The CDR3 DNA sequence: TGCGCCAGCAGCCAAGCCCCTGGAAACACCATATATTTT. The chain joins TRBV4-1 to TRBJ1-3; D ambiguous. The CDR3 extends over 13 amino acids. Germline CDR1 is MGHRA and CDR2 is YSYEKL. Trimming pared 1 base from V and 2 bases from J, leaving 3 bases between.

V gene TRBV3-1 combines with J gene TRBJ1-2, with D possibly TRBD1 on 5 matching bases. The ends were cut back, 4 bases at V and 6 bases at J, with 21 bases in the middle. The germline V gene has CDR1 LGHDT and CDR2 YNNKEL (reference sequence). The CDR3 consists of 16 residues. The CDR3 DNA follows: TGTGCCAGCAGCCTATCACCGGCGGGGCGGGAAGATGGCTACACCTTC. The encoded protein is CASSLSPAGREDGYTF.

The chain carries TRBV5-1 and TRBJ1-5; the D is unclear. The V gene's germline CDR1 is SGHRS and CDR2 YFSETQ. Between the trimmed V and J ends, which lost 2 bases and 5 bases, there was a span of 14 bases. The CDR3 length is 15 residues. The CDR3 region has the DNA TGCGCCAGCAGCTTTCATCCGGACGAGCATCAGCCCCAGCATTTT. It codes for CASSFHPDEHQPQHF. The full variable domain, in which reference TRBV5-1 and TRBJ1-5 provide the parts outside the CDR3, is KAGVTQTPRYLIKTRGQQVTLSCSPISGHRSVSWYQQTPGQGLQFLFEYFSETQRNKGNFPGRFSGRQFSNSRSEMNVSTLELGDSALYLCASSFHPDEHQPQHFGDGTRLSIL.

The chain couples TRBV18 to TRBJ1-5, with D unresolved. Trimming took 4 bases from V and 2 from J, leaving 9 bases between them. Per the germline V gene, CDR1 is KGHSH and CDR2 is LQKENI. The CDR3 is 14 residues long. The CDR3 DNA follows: TGTGCCAGCTCACAGGGATCGCGCAATCAGCCCCAGCATTTT. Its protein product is CASSQGSRNQPQHF.

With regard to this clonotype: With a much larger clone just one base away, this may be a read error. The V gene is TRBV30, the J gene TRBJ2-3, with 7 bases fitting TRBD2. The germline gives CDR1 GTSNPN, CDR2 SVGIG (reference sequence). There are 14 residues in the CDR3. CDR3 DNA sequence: TGTGCCTGGAGTCCGACTAGCCTGCGGGATACGCATTATTTT. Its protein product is CAWSPTSLRDTHYF.

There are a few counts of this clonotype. The CDR3 DNA reads as TGTGCCAGCAGTTCCCTCAGGGGACTTGGCTACGAGCAGTACTTC. Protein: CASSSLRGLGYEQYF. V is TRBV27 and J is TRBJ2-7; D assignment may be TRBD1 or TRBD2 (6 bases each). The CDR3 loop spans 15 amino acids. Deletions cut 4 bases from V and 3 bases from J, with 16 bases between. Germline V gene sequence: CDR1 MNHEY, CDR2 SMNVEV (reference sequence).

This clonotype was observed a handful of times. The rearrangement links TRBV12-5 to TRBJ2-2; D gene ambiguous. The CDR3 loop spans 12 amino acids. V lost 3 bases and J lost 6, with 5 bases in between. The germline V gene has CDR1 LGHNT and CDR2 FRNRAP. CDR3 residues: CASGFRPGELFF. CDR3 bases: TGTGCTAGTGGTTTTAGGCCCGGGGAGCTGTTTTTT.

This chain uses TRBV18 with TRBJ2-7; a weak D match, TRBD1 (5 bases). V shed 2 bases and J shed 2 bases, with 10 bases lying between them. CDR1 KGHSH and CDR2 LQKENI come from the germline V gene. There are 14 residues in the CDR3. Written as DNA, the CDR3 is TGTGCCAGCTCACCAGGCAGGGAAGCCTACGAGCAGTACTTC. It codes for CASSPGREAYEQYF.

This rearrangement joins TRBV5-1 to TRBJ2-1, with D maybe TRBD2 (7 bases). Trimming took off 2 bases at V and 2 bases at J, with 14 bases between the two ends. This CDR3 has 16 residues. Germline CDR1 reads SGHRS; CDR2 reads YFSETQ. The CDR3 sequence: CASSLTAGTTYNEQFF. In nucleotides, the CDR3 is TGCGCCAGCAGCTTAACAGCGGGGACAACCTACAATGAGCAGTTCTTC.

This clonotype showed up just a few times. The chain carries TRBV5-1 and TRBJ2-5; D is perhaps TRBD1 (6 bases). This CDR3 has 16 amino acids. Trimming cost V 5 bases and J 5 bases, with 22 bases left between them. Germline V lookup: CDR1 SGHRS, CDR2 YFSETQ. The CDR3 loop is CASSTIQGRGQETQYF. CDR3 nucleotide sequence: TGCGCCAGCAGTACGATACAGGGCCGTGGGCAGGAGACCCAGTACTTC.

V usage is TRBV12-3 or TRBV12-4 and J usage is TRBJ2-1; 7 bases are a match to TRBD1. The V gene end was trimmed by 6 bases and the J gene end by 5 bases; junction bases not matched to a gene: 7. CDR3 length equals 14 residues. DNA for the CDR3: TGTGCCAGCAGGAGACAGGGATCCGACAATGAGCAGTTCTTC. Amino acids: CASRRQGSDNEQFF.

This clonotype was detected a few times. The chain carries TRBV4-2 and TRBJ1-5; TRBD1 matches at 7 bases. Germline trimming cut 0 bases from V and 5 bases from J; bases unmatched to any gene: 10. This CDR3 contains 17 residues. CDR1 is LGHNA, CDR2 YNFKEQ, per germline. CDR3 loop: CASSQESRGGADQPQHF. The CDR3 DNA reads TGTGCCAGCAGCCAAGAATCGCGAGGGGGCGCGGATCAGCCCCAGCATTTT.

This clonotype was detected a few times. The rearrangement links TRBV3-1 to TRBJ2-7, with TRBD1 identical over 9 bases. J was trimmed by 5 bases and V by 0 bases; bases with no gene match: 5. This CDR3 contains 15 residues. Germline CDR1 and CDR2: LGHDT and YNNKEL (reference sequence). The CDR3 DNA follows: TGTGCCAGCAGCCAAGATCCCGACAGGGGGGACGAGCAGTACTTC. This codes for CASSQDPDRGDEQYF.

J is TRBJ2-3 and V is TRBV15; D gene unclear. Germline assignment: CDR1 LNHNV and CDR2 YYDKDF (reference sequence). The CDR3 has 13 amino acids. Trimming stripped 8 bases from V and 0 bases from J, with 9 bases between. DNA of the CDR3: TGTGCCACCGGCGCGACCAGCACAGATACGCAGTATTTT. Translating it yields CATGATSTDTQYF.

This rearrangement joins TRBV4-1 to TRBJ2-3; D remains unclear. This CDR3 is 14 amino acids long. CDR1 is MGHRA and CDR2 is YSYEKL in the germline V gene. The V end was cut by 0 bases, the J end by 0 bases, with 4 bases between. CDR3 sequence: CASSQEPSTDTQYF. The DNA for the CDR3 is TGCGCCAGCAGCCAAGAGCCCAGCACAGATACGCAGTATTTT.